Listed below are T cell receptor beta chains from one sample, sequenced in a study of blood T cell repertoires in COVID-19. Using immunoSEQ multiplex PCR, the repertoire was profiled, and TCRdb retains in-frame clones only, with some absent. This table holds about 480,000 clones, more than 75% found once. Sequences were obtained from PBMCs or T cells enriched from blood (not recorded which). These receptors all come from a woman aged 40 to 49 who had recovered from COVID-19. Each CDR3 is given with its conserved first and last residue. Fields, in order: D gene, clone size, J gene, V gene, CDR3 protein, CDR3 DNA. A D gene is named only where the DNA matches it firmly. Size tells how often a clone was seen (once, few, many) or the class of an expanded clone, and some rows leave it out.

.	.	TRBJ2-5	TRBV7-2	CASSLVGRGKETQYF	TGTGCCAGCAGCTTAGTGGGCAGGGGTAAAGAGACCCAGTACTTC
TRBD2	.	TRBJ2-3	TRBV6-4	CASSPSGEPTDTQYF	TGTGCCAGCAGCCCTAGCGGGGAACCAACAGATACGCAGTATTTT
TRBD1	.	TRBJ2-7	TRBV7-9	CASSFLPGQGEYEQYF	TGTGCCAGCAGCTTTCTACCCGGACAGGGCGAGTACGAGCAGTACTTC
.	.	TRBJ2-7	TRBV9	CASSPDSLPYEQYF	TGTGCCAGCAGCCCTGACTCCTTGCCCTACGAGCAGTACTTC
TRBD1	.	TRBJ1-2	TRBV29-1	CSARDRSNYGYTF	TGCAGCGCCCGGGACAGGTCTAACTATGGCTACACCTTC
.	.	TRBJ1-2	TRBV18	CASSPASPANYGYTF	TGTGCCAGCTCACCGGCAAGTCCAGCTAACTATGGCTACACCTTC
.	.	TRBJ2-7	TRBV9	CASSPLYEQYF	TGTGCCAGCAGCCCCCTCTACGAGCAGTACTTC
.	.	TRBJ2-7	TRBV5-8	CASSLGGQLYEQYF	TGTGCCAGCAGCTTGGGAGGACAACTCTACGAGCAGTACTTC
TRBD1	.	TRBJ1-1	TRBV23-1	CASSQSRGHRGLNTEAFF	TGCGCCAGCAGTCAATCCAGGGGCCACAGGGGGCTGAACACTGAAGCTTTCTTT
TRBD2	once	TRBJ2-1	TRBV4-3	CASSQDGTSGSIYEQFF	TGCGCCAGCAGCCAAGATGGGACTAGCGGGAGTATCTATGAGCAGTTCTTC
TRBD1	.	TRBJ1-3	TRBV3-1/TRBV3-2	CASSPHRGRRDLGNTIYF	TGTGCCAGCAGCCCCCACAGGGGGCGAAGGGATCTGGGAAACACCATATATTTT
TRBD2	.	TRBJ2-7	TRBV7-8	CASSPQPGLALYEQYF	TGTGCCAGCAGCCCACAGCCGGGACTAGCCCTCTACGAGCAGTACTTC
.	once	TRBJ2-7	TRBV25-1	CASSEMGSRVQYF	TGTGCCAGCAGTGAAATGGGTAGCCGCGTTCAGTACTTC
TRBD1	.	TRBJ2-6	TRBV19	CASSPGGTGSSGANVLTF	TGTGCCAGTAGCCCAGGGGGGACAGGGAGCTCTGGGGCCAACGTCCTGACTTTC
.	.	TRBJ2-3	TRBV5-6	CASSPWGPDTQYF	TGTGCCAGCAGCCCCTGGGGGCCAGATACGCAGTATTTT
.	.	TRBJ2-7	TRBV21-1	CASPNPEAGRPYEQYF	TGTGCCAGCCCAAACCCAGAAGCGGGACGCCCCTACGAGCAGTACTTC
TRBD1	many	TRBJ1-4	TRBV19	CASSRGQGEKLFF	TGTGCCAGTAGTAGGGGACAGGGGGAAAAACTGTTTTTT
TRBD2	.	TRBJ2-7	TRBV11-3	CASSPTWERGPTYEQYF	TGTGCCAGCAGCCCGACGTGGGAGCGGGGCCCCACCTACGAGCAGTACTTC
.	.	TRBJ2-4	TRBV7-2	CASSLALPNIQYF	TGTGCCAGCAGCTTAGCCCTACCAAACATTCAGTACTTC
.	.	TRBJ1-1	TRBV6-5	CASSYSNAAVEAFF	TGTGCCAGCAGTTACTCAAATGCGGCAGTTGAAGCTTTCTTT
TRBD2	.	TRBJ2-1	TRBV7-2	CASSRTSGAYNEQFF	TGTGCCAGCAGCCGCACTAGCGGGGCCTACAATGAGCAGTTCTTC
.	.	TRBJ2-7	TRBV28	CASSSPPTGYEQYF	TGTGCCAGCAGTTCCCCACCGACAGGCTACGAGCAGTACTTC
TRBD2	.	TRBJ2-7	TRBV29-1	CSVVGLAGHLYEQYF	TGCAGCGTTGTAGGGCTAGCGGGACACCTCTACGAGCAGTACTTC
.	.	TRBJ1-5	TRBV19	CASSIGGNQPQHF	TGTGCCAGTAGTATCGGGGGAAATCAGCCCCAGCATTTT
TRBD2	few	TRBJ2-1	TRBV19	CASSGLAGVGSYNEQFF	TGTGCCAGTAGTGGCCTAGCGGGAGTGGGGTCCTACAATGAGCAGTTCTTC
TRBD2	.	TRBJ2-1	TRBV11-2	CASSYTAMVPAGGGEQFF	TGTGCCAGCAGCTATACGGCCATGGTTCCAGCGGGAGGTGGTGAGCAGTTCTTC
.	.	TRBJ1-5	TRBV6-2/TRBV6-3	CASSYKKWTEIFSNQPQHF	TGTGCCAGCAGTTACAAAAAATGGACAGAGATTTTTAGCAATCAGCCCCAGCATTTT